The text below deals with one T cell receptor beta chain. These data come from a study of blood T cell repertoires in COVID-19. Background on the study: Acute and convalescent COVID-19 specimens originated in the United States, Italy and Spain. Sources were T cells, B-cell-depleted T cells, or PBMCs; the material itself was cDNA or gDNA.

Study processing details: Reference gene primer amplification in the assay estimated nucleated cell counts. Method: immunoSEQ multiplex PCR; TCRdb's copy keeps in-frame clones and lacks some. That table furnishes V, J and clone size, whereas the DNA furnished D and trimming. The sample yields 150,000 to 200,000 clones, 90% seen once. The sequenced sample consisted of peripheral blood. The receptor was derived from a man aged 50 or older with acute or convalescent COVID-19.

CDR3 in DNA: TGCGCCAGCAGCTTGGAGTCCCTGCCTATGCAGACCCAGTACTTC. Its protein product is CASSLESLPMQTQYF. This chain uses TRBV5-1 with TRBJ2-5; no reliable D call. Germline assignment: CDR1 SGHRS and CDR2 YFSETQ. The germline V and J ends were trimmed by 0 bases and 6 bases, with 15 bases remaining between them. The CDR3 spans 15 residues.